Shown below are 30 T cell receptor beta chains from a single sample sequenced in a study of blood T cells in healthy people across ages. Through a sample-barcoded 5' primer and a J-beta primer mix, a second PCR was run for roughly 7 to 11 cycles. TCRdb analysed the 5' RACE reads with MiXCR anew, one entry per CDR3 protein. Counted here are 1.4 million to 1.5 million distinct CDR3 sequences, roughly 40% occurring once; the ten biggest clones make up roughly 7.9%. Material for sequencing was blood. The receptors originated from a woman aged 18-29 years in good health.

The CDR3 coding sequence is TGTGCCAGCACTCGGACAGGGCCTTTGAACACTGAAGCTTTCTTT. Translated: CASTRTGPLNTEAFF. The chain is built from TRBV27 and TRBJ1-1, with 8 bases matching TRBD1. The CDR3 has 15 residues. V dropped 7 bases and J dropped 0; count of bases not matched to a gene: 7. Germline V gene lookup returns CDR1 MNHEY and CDR2 SMNVEV (reference sequence).

This chain uses TRBV5-1 with TRBJ2-1, with 10 nucleotides matching TRBD2. CDR1 and CDR2 (germline): SGHRS, YFSETQ. The CDR3 length is 20 residues. V shed 1 base and J 0 bases; nucleotides not matched to a gene: 13. Here the CDR3 DNA reads TGCGCCAGCAGCTTGTTTAGCGGGGGGCGGGAACGCAGCTCCTACAATGAGCAGTTCTTC. This translates into CASSLFSGGRERSSYNEQFF. The variable domain in full, completed from reference TRBV5-1 and TRBJ2-1, reads KAGVTQTPRYLIKTRGQQVTLSCSPISGHRSVSWYQQTPGQGLQFLFEYFSETQRNKGNFPGRFSGRQFSNSRSEMNVSTLELGDSALYLCASSLFSGGRERSSYNEQFFGPGTRLTVL.

The chain links TRBV7-2 to TRBJ2-3, with D possibly being TRBD2 (6 bases). The CDR3 has 20 residues. V was trimmed by 5 bases and J by 3 bases, leaving 30 bases between them. The germline gives CDR1 SGHTA, CDR2 FQGNSA. This CDR3 reads CASSPRRREHNAEATDTQYF. The CDR3 DNA reads TGTGCCAGCAGCCCGCGTCGGCGGGAACATAATGCGGAGGCGACAGATACGCAGTATTTT.

The CDR3 is CASSQTVPKTQYF. The CDR3 region has the DNA TGTGCCAGCAGCCAAACCGTCCCGAAGACCCAGTACTTC. The chain combines TRBV11-2 with TRBJ2-5, with D uncertain. There are 13 residues in the CDR3. In germline, CDR1 is SGHAT, CDR2 FQNNGV. V dropped 5 bases and J dropped 6 bases, with 13 bases sitting between them.

This clonotype appeared a few times. This chain joins TRBV10-3 and TRBJ2-3; D is unresolved. Trimming removed 3 bases from V and 2 bases from J, with 9 bases in between. Germline V gene lookup returns CDR1 ENHRY and CDR2 SYGVKD. This CDR3 contains 14 residues. CDR3: CAISEGSLTDTQYF. The CDR3 nucleotides are TGTGCCATCAGTGAAGGGTCCCTCACAGATACGCAGTATTTT.

The V call is TRBV30, the J call TRBJ2-7, with 8 bases matching TRBD2. The length of the CDR3 is 14 residues. CDR1 is GTSNPN, CDR2 SVGIG, per germline (reference sequence). Trimming at V came to 4 bases and at J to 12 bases, leaving 17 bases not matched to a gene. The CDR3 is CAWNSGGRFTASYF. The CDR3 DNA reads as TGTGCCTGGAACTCCGGCGGGAGGTTTACGGCCTCGTACTTC.

In nucleotides, the CDR3 is TGTGCCTCCACGATCGGGATGAACACTGAAGCTTTCTTT. Residues: CASTIGMNTEAFF. This rearrangement joins TRBV6-1 to TRBJ1-1; no definite D call. The CDR3 sequence is 13 residues long. Germline values: CDR1 MNHNS, CDR2 SASEGT. Trimming removed 11 bases from V and 0 bases from J, with 13 bases in between.

The gene calls are TRBV4-1 and TRBJ2-7; TRBD2 matches at 9 bases. This CDR3 is built from 17 residues. Germline V gives CDR1 MGHRA, CDR2 YSYEKL. Trimming at V came to 0 bases and at J to 1 base, leaving 7 bases not matched to a gene. The CDR3 reads CASSQDGLAGRSYEQYF. In DNA, the CDR3 is TGCGCCAGCAGCCAAGATGGCCTAGCGGGAAGGTCCTACGAGCAGTACTTC.

This clonotype came up many times. This chain joins TRBV7-9 and TRBJ2-7, with 7 nucleotides matching TRBD1. The CDR3 sequence is 13 residues long. In germline, CDR1 is SEHNR, CDR2 FQNEAQ (reference sequence). V trimming: 3 bases; J trimming: 3 bases; junction bases outside the gene matches: 2. The CDR3 sequence is CASSFDRDYEQYF. CDR3 bases: TGTGCCAGCAGCTTTGACAGGGACTACGAGCAGTACTTC.

The chain recombines TRBV5-1 with TRBJ2-7; TRBD1 matches at 9 bases. This CDR3 has 14 residues. The trim removed 7 bases at V and 3 bases at J, leaving 8 bases unmatched. Germline V gene sequence: CDR1 SGHRS, CDR2 YFSETQ. Here the CDR3 DNA reads TGCGCCAGCCAACGGGGACAGGGAATCTACGAGCAGTACTTC. This codes for CASQRGQGIYEQYF.

This clonotype was observed a handful of times. The V gene is TRBV7-2, the J gene TRBJ2-3, with 11 positions matching TRBD2. Germline V gene sequence: CDR1 SGHTA, CDR2 FQGNSA. There are 15 residues in the CDR3. The ends lost 5 bases at V and 5 bases at J; junction bases unmatched: 6. The CDR3, as DNA: TGTGCCAGCAGCCCCCCTCTAGCGGGGGGAGATACGCAGTATTTT. Translating it yields CASSPPLAGGDTQYF.

This clonotype turned up a few times. The rearrangement links TRBV4-1 to TRBJ2-1; 8 bases are a match to TRBD2. Germline CDR1 is MGHRA and CDR2 is YSYEKL. V was pared by 3 bases and J by 7 bases, with 5 bases of the junction left unmatched. The CDR3 is 14 amino acids. CDR3 sequence reads: CASSHPGGVNEQFF. The CDR3, as DNA: TGCGCCAGCAGCCATCCGGGGGGGGTGAATGAGCAGTTCTTC.

This chain uses TRBV20-1 with TRBJ1-5, with 8 bases that match TRBD1. In germline, CDR1 is DFQATT, CDR2 SNEGSKA (reference sequence). This CDR3 region has 15 residues. The J segment lost 4 bases and the V segment lost 5 bases, leaving 10 bases of the junction unmatched. DNA for the CDR3: TGCAGTGCTCGAGCTTCGGGACAGGTGAATCAGCCCCAGCATTTT. Translation gives CSARASGQVNQPQHF.

The V and J genes are TRBV4-1 and TRBJ2-5, with 8 nucleotides matching TRBD1. The CDR3 is made up of 13 amino acids. Germline assignment: CDR1 MGHRA and CDR2 YSYEKL. V shed 4 bases, J shed 4 bases, and the junction held 2 bases outside the gene matches. In DNA form, the CDR3 reads TGCGCCAGCAGCCGGACAGGGCCAGAGACCCAGTACTTC. Translated: CASSRTGPETQYF.

Turning to this clonotype: This may come from a read error, since a much larger clone is one base off. The chain links TRBV7-2 to TRBJ2-1; a weak D match, TRBD2 (5 bases). The CDR3 runs to 14 residues. Germline loops: CDR1 SGHTA, CDR2 FQGNSA. V lost 2 bases to trimming and J lost 9 bases, with 14 bases between them. The CDR3 loop reads CASSLRLLAPEQFF. DNA of the CDR3: TGTGCCAGCAGCTTACGGCTGCTAGCTCCTGAGCAGTTCTTC.

This clonotype showed up just a few times. The rearrangement links TRBV2 to TRBJ2-7; 10 bases fit TRBD2. The CDR3 consists of 17 residues. Trimming cost V 2 bases and J 0 bases; bases outside gene matches: 7. Germline V gene sequence: CDR1 SNHLY, CDR2 FYNNEI. This chain's CDR3 is CASSENGLAVSSYEQYF. The CDR3 DNA is TGTGCCAGCAGTGAAAATGGACTAGCGGTAAGCTCCTACGAGCAGTACTTC.

This clonotype was observed a few times. This sequence joins TRBV9 and TRBJ2-5, with TRBD2 matching over 11 bases. Germline V gene sequence: CDR1 SGDLS, CDR2 YYNGEE. The CDR3 covers 15 residues. The J segment lost 5 bases and the V segment lost 3 bases, leaving 6 bases of the junction unmatched. In nucleotides, the CDR3 is TGTGCCAGCAGCGACCGACTAGCGGGGCTTGAGACCCAGTACTTC. Translation gives CASSDRLAGLETQYF.

A few counts support this clonotype. The chain carries TRBV6-2 or TRBV6-3 and TRBJ2-1, with TRBD2 matching 10 bases. From germline, CDR1 is MNHEY and CDR2 SVGEGT. The V and J ends lost 6 bases and 4 bases, in that order; junction bases with no gene match: 6. CDR3 length equals 15 residues. CDR3 in amino acids: CASREGLADYNEQFF. DNA of the CDR3: TGTGCCAGCAGAGAAGGACTAGCGGATTACAATGAGCAGTTCTTC.

The genes are TRBV6-5 and TRBJ2-3; 7 bases line up with TRBD2. The trim removed 4 bases at V and 2 bases at J, leaving 6 bases unmatched. The germline CDR1 and CDR2 sequences are MNHEY and SVGAGI. CDR3 length equals 15 residues. CDR3 nucleotides: TGTGCCAGCAGTTCCGGGACTATAAACACAGATACGCAGTATTTT. Protein sequence: CASSSGTINTDTQYF.

This chain connects TRBV12-5 to TRBJ1-4; 8 bases are a match to TRBD1. V shed 7 bases, J shed 0 bases, and the junction held 13 bases outside the gene matches. Germline assignment: CDR1 LGHNT and CDR2 FRNRAP. The CDR3 runs to 18 residues. CDR3 region: CASARTRGTGTTNEKLFF. Here the CDR3 DNA reads TGTGCTAGTGCTCGGACGCGGGGGACAGGAACAACTAATGAAAAACTGTTTTTT.

The rearrangement links TRBV7-9 to TRBJ2-3; a possible D gene is TRBD2 (6 bases). The germline V gene has CDR1 SEHNR and CDR2 FQNEAQ (reference sequence). V was clipped by 1 base and J by 6 bases, with 14 bases between them. The CDR3 has 15 amino acids. The CDR3 nucleotides read TGTGCCAGCAGCTTAGGAATAGCGGTCCAGGATACGCAGTATTTT. Residues: CASSLGIAVQDTQYF. Complete variable domain (other parts from reference TRBV7-9 and TRBJ2-3): DTGVSQNPRHKITKRGQNVTFRCDPISEHNRLYWYRQTLGQGPEFLTYFQNEAQLEKSRLLSDRFSAERPKGSFSTLEIQRTEQGDSAMYLCASSLGIAVQDTQYFGPGTRLTVL.

This clonotype was observed a few times. The chain recombines TRBV20-1 with TRBJ2-3; 8 nucleotides agree with TRBD2. The CDR3 is made up of 12 amino acids. Germline CDR1 reads DFQATT; CDR2 reads SNEGSKA (reference sequence). V lost 7 bases, J lost 6 bases, and 6 bases stayed unmatched. The CDR3 loop reads CSGLAGPDTQYF. The CDR3, as DNA: TGCAGTGGGCTAGCGGGCCCTGATACGCAGTATTTT.

The chain combines TRBV9 with TRBJ2-3; 8 bases align to TRBD2. V gave up 1 base and J gave up 4 bases; unmatched junction bases: 8. Germline assignment: CDR1 SGDLS and CDR2 YYNGEE. This CDR3 spans 16 amino acids. The CDR3 DNA reads as TGTGCCAGCAGCGTATCGAGCGGGGGTTTTGCAGATACGCAGTATTTT. It translates to CASSVSSGGFADTQYF.

J is TRBJ2-5 and V is TRBV7-2; D call uncertain. V lost 2 bases and J 5 bases, leaving 9 bases between the germline ends. Germline V CDR1 and CDR2: SGHTA, FQGNSA. The CDR3 contains 13 residues. In DNA form, the CDR3 reads TGTGCCAGCAGCTTAAGTCAGTTGGAGACCCAGTACTTC. Translated: CASSLSQLETQYF.

The rearrangement joins TRBV12-3 or TRBV12-4 to TRBJ1-1; 8 bases match TRBD1. The V and J ends lost 6 bases and 11 bases, in that order; junction bases with no gene match: 14. The CDR3 covers 14 residues. The CDR3 DNA is TGTGCCAGCAGCGGAAAGCAGGGGGCAGATGGGGCTTTCTTT. Amino acid sequence: CASSGKQGADGAFF.

A note on this clonotype: The junction does not match germline at one end; this may be a read error. The chain employs TRBV25-1 and TRBJ2-4; no definite D call. The CDR3 is 13 residues long. Germline-derived CDR1 and CDR2 are MGHDK and SYGVNS. In DNA form, the CDR3 reads TGTGCTAGCAGTGAAATCTCTCGCTACAAGCAGTACTTC. Translating gives CASSEISRYKQYF.

This clonotype occurred a few times. This rearrangement joins TRBV6-5 to TRBJ2-1; possible D gene TRBD2, 6 bases. This CDR3 is 15 amino acids long. Trimming left V 2 bases short and J 7 bases short, with 15 bases between. CDR1 is MNHEY, CDR2 SVGAGI, per germline. CDR3 protein: CASSYGSGGFNEQFF. Here the CDR3 DNA reads TGTGCCAGCAGTTACGGCTCTGGGGGGTTTAATGAGCAGTTCTTC.

This sequence joins TRBV11-2 and TRBJ2-7, with D perhaps matching TRBD1 or TRBD2 (5 bases each). This CDR3 spans 15 amino acids. Germline V gives CDR1 SGHAT, CDR2 FQNNGV. V lost 6 bases and J 0 bases, leaving 15 bases between the germline ends. The CDR3 region has the DNA TGTGCCAGCAGGTTCCGGGACCTCGACTCCTACGAGCAGTACTTC. Residues: CASRFRDLDSYEQYF. Full variable domain (remainder filled in from reference TRBV11-2 and TRBJ2-7): EAGVAQSPRYKIIEKRQSVAFWCNPISGHATLYWYQQILGQGPKLLIQFQNNGVVDDSQLPKDRFSAERLKGVDSTLKIQPAKLEDSAVYLCASRFRDLDSYEQYFGPGTRLTVT.

V gene TRBV28 combines with J gene TRBJ1-2; 7 nucleotides line up with TRBD1. CDR3 length equals 15 residues. In germline, CDR1 is MDHEN, CDR2 SYDVKM. With V trimmed by 5 bases and J by 4 bases, 10 bases remained unmatched. CDR3 DNA: TGTGCCAGCAGTGGATTGGGGACAGCTATCTATGGCTACACCTTC. Its translation: CASSGLGTAIYGYTF.

The J gene is TRBJ2-7, the V gene TRBV7-2; the D is unclear. The V end lost 3 bases, the J end lost 0 bases, and 12 bases lay between the germline ends. The CDR3 is 15 residues long. Germline assignment: CDR1 SGHTA and CDR2 FQGNSA. Written as DNA, the CDR3 is TGTGCCAGCAGCTTTCTGGGCCATAGCTCCTACGAGCAGTACTTC. Its translation: CASSFLGHSSYEQYF.